This T cell receptor beta chain was sequenced during a study of T cells in Graves' hyperthyroidism and ophthalmopathy. In regard to this clonotype: Its target is not known.

What was amplified from RNA transcripts were TCR beta CDR3 regions. Using the HTBI primer set, a first-round RT-PCR was run on the TCR CDR3. TCRdb re-called the multiplex PCR reads through MiXCR, storing one row per CDR3 protein. The table records about 270,000 distinct CDR3 sequences, around 20% of them present only once. Ophthalmopathy patients had moderate-to-severe active disease, CAS ≥3, NOSPECS ≥4, and disease duration under 3 months. Between the trimmed V and J ends, which lost 3 bases and 5 bases, there was a span of 11 bases. This CDR3 has 14 amino acids. The V gene's germline CDR1 is LNHDA and CDR2 SQIVND (reference sequence). Overall study findings and caveats: The blood repertoire included most of the expanded thyroid clonotypes above 0.001.

The genes are TRBV19 and TRBJ2-1, with D possibly TRBD2 on 7 matching bases. The sequencing input was blood. The TCR sequence derives from a man aged 25 to 40 with Graves' ophthalmopathy. In DNA, the CDR3 is TGTGCCAGTAGTATTAGGGGGAGGGACAATGAGCAGTTCTTC. It encodes CASSIRGRDNEQFF.